A selection of T cell receptor beta chains follows, all from one sample in a study of T-cell reconstitution after alpha-beta-depleted transplantation in children. TCRdb fed the PCR reads into MiXCR, producing one record per CDR3 protein. The sample has under 250,000 distinct CDR3 sequences; roughly a sixth are singletons. The starting material was PBMCs, mostly from graft donor cells, obtained 360 days after TCRalphabeta/CD19-depleted stem cell transplant. The origin of the receptors is a male patient aged 2-15 years who had a stem cell transplant for acute lymphoblastic leukemia, so the T cells may come from the graft donor. Both conserved end residues are part of each CDR3. D genes are given only for firm matches. Only some rows state a clone size, as once, few, many or a class for expanded clones.

D gene,clone size,J gene,V gene,CDR3 DNA,CDR3 protein
TRBD2,few,TRBJ2-1,TRBV12-3/TRBV12-4,TGTGCCAGCAGCTTTCCTGGACTAGCGGGAGGCAATGAGCAGTTCTTC,CASSFPGLAGGNEQFF
NA,few,TRBJ2-5,TRBV6-5,TGTGCCAGCAGGGGTTTTGAGACCCAGTACTTC,CASRGFETQYF
NA,NA,TRBJ2-7,TRBV5-1,TGCGCCAGCAGCGATCGGACAGCTATATTCAACGAGCAGTACTTC,CASSDRTAIFNEQYF
TRBD1,NA,TRBJ1-2,TRBV5-1,TGCGCCAGCAGCCCTGGGACAGGGCAATCCTATGGCTACACCTTC,CASSPGTGQSYGYTF
NA,NA,TRBJ2-7,TRBV12-3/TRBV12-4,TGTGCCAGCAGTTTTGGTTGGGCGTCCTACGAGCAGTACTTC,CASSFGWASYEQYF
TRBD1,NA,TRBJ1-2,TRBV11-2,TGTGCCAGCAGCTCACATAGGGACAGGGATCCTTATGGCTACACCTTC,CASSSHRDRDPYGYTF
NA,few,TRBJ1-4,TRBV3-1,TGTGCCAGCAGCCAAGCCCTTAATGAAAAACTGTTTTTT,CASSQALNEKLFF
NA,NA,TRBJ1-3,TRBV12-3/TRBV12-4,TGTGCCAGCAGTTGGTGGGGAAACTCTGGAAACACCATATATTTT,CASSWWGNSGNTIYF
NA,few,TRBJ1-4,TRBV7-9,TGTGCCAGCAGCTTAAGGGCTAATGAAAAACTGTTTTTT,CASSLRANEKLFF
TRBD2,few,TRBJ2-3,TRBV12-3/TRBV12-4,TGTGCCAGCAGTCCTAGCGGGGGTTTCACAGATACGCAGTATTTT,CASSPSGGFTDTQYF
TRBD1,NA,TRBJ2-2,TRBV5-1,TGCGCCAGCAGCGCCGCAGGGGGCCCTACCGGGGAGCTGTTTTTT,CASSAAGGPTGELFF